This T cell receptor beta chain was recovered during a study of T-cell memory formation after mild COVID-19. As to this clonotype: Its antigen is undetermined.

Study-level points and caveats: Whether second-wave clones peaking at day 37 were SARS-CoV-2 specific went unconfirmed. Clones shrinking between day 15 and 85 showed a balanced CD4/CD8 split, and those that grew later tilted toward CD4+.

5'RACE with constant-segment primers built TCRalpha and TCRbeta cDNA libraries with UMIs. TCRdb processed the 5' RACE reads anew with MiXCR; each CDR3 protein has one entry. The sample lists about 560,000 distinct CDR3 sequences, roughly 17% occurring once. CDR1 SGHTA and CDR2 FQGNSA come from the germline V gene. V trimming: 5 bases; J trimming: 0 bases; junction bases outside the gene matches: 13. This CDR3 has 17 residues. This chain connects TRBV7-2 to TRBJ2-7, with 7 bases aligning to TRBD1. This receptor was identified in an adult woman who had mild COVID-19 (a few samples of this study predate the infection). Cell type and time point are not known. Input material: PBMCs or a T cell subset sorted from them (not recorded which). CDR3 bases: TGTGCCAGCAGCCCACCGACAGGGTTTGGGGCCTCCTACGAGCAGTACTTC. Translation gives CASSPPTGFGASYEQYF.